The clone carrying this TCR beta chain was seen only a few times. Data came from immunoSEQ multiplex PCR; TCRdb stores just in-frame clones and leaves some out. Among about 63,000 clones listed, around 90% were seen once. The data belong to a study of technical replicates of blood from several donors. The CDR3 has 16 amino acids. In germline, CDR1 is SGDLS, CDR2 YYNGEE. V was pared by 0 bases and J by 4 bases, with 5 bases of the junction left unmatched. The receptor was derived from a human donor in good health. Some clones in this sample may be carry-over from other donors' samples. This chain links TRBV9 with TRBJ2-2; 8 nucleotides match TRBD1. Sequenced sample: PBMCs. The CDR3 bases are TGTGCCAGCAGCGTAGTCACAGGGGGTGGCACCGGGGAGCTGTTTTTT. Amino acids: CASSVVTGGGTGELFF.